The next 26 T cell receptor beta chains were all read from a single sample in a study of blood T cell repertoires in COVID-19. Profiled with immunoSEQ multiplex PCR; TCRdb holds only in-frame clones, not every one. This table holds 370,000 or so clones, roughly 80% found once. The sequencing input was peripheral blood. These TCRs come from a human donor with acute or convalescent COVID-19. The donor label of this sample is uncertain.

The chain combines TRBV7-8 with TRBJ2-7; 8 bases map to TRBD1. Germline assignment: CDR1 SGHVS and CDR2 FQNEAQ. This CDR3 comprises 15 residues. The ends lost 6 bases at V and 5 bases at J; junction bases unmatched: 12. CDR3 in amino acids: CASSGQRDRLNEQYF. DNA of the CDR3: TGTGCCAGCAGTGGGCAACGGGACAGGCTAAACGAGCAGTACTTC.

This clone was detected only once. The chain joins TRBV30 to TRBJ1-4, with D tentatively TRBD1 (5 bases). The CDR3 totals 14 residues. Trimming removed 2 bases at V and 10 bases at J, with 17 bases between. Per the germline V gene, CDR1 is GTSNPN and CDR2 is SVGIG (reference sequence). In DNA, the CDR3 is TGTGCCTGGAGTCCAGGGAATCGTAAGGGAAAACTGTTTTTT. Translation: CAWSPGNRKGKLFF. Together with reference TRBV30 and TRBJ1-4, the CDR3 gives the full variable domain: SQTIHQWPATLVQPVGSPLSLECTVEGTSNPNLYWYRQAAGRGLQLLFYSVGIGQISSEVPQNLSASRPQDRQFILSSKKLLLSDSGFYLCAWSPGNRKGKLFFGSGTQLSVL.

J is TRBJ2-5 and V is TRBV4-1; 8 nucleotides agree with TRBD1. Trimming removed 2 bases from V and 5 bases from J; junction bases left unmatched: 7. The CDR3 runs to 15 residues. The V gene's germline CDR1 is MGHRA and CDR2 YSYEKL. The CDR3 region has the DNA TGCGCCAGCAGCCAATCACGACAGGGGATTGAGACCCAGTACTTC. The encoded protein is CASSQSRQGIETQYF.

This rearrangement joins TRBV5-4 to TRBJ2-7; the D is unclear. The germline V and J ends were trimmed by 0 bases and 5 bases, with 6 bases remaining between them. Germline V lookup: CDR1 SGHNT, CDR2 YYREEE (reference sequence). The CDR3 spans 12 residues. CDR3 nucleotide sequence: TGTGCCAGCAGCTTGGTAGACAACGAGCAGTACTTC. Translated, it gives CASSLVDNEQYF. The entire variable domain, with the rest obtained from reference TRBV5-4 and TRBJ2-7, is as follows: ETGVTQSPTHLIKTRGQQVTLRCSSQSGHNTVSWYQQALGQGPQFIFQYYREEENGRGNFPPRFSGLQFPNYSSELNVNALELDDSALYLCASSLVDNEQYFGPGTRLTVT.

A note on this clone: Within the sample, other DNA sequences also encode this same CDR3. The V gene is TRBV6-1, the J gene TRBJ1-4; 8 bases are a match to TRBD1. Trimming took 1 base from V and 8 from J; bases not matched to a gene: 3. The CDR3 runs to 14 residues. Per the germline V gene, CDR1 is MNHNS and CDR2 is SASEGT. The CDR3 region is CASSEGTGNEKLFF. The CDR3 DNA reads TGTGCCAGCAGTGAAGGGACAGGGAACGAAAAACTGTTTTTT.

The V call is TRBV2, the J call TRBJ1-5; 7 positions match TRBD1. The CDR3 is made up of 17 amino acids. The V gene's germline CDR1 is SNHLY and CDR2 FYNNEI. V shed 2 bases, J shed 6 bases, and the junction held 13 bases outside the gene matches. CDR3 amino acids: CASSESVGGGKGQPQHF. In DNA form, the CDR3 reads TGTGCCAGCAGTGAATCGGTTGGAGGGGGCAAGGGTCAGCCCCAGCATTTT.

This clone was observed a single time. This chain uses TRBV7-9 with TRBJ1-2; the match to TRBD1 covers 8 bases. The ends lost 5 bases at V and 4 bases at J; junction bases unmatched: 12. The germline gives CDR1 SEHNR, CDR2 FQNEAQ (reference sequence). This CDR3 comprises 16 residues. The CDR3 reads CASSAGRAGGTYGYTF. In DNA, the CDR3 is TGTGCCAGCAGCGCCGGTAGGGCAGGGGGCACCTATGGCTACACCTTC.

A single count supports this clone. This chain uses TRBV5-4 with TRBJ2-1, with 7 bases identical to TRBD1. V dropped 4 bases and J dropped 0; count of bases not matched to a gene: 10. The CDR3 is made up of 17 amino acids. Per the germline V gene, CDR1 is SGHNT and CDR2 is YYREEE (reference sequence). Written as DNA, the CDR3 is TGTGCCAGCAGCGCTGGACAGGTACGTAGCTCCTACAATGAGCAGTTCTTC. It is translated as CASSAGQVRSSYNEQFF.

The genes are TRBV27 and TRBJ2-3, with 10 bases that match TRBD2. Germline V gene lookup returns CDR1 MNHEY and CDR2 SMNVEV (reference sequence). J lost 4 bases, V lost 4 bases, and 8 bases had no gene match. The CDR3 has 16 residues. The CDR3 spells CASSYRIAGGSDTQYF. Written as DNA, the CDR3 is TGTGCCAGCAGTTATCGAATAGCGGGAGGCTCAGATACGCAGTATTTT.

This chain uses TRBV3-1 (or the pseudogene TRBV3-2) with TRBJ1-1, with D hard to call. The CDR3 is 15 residues long. The V gene's germline CDR1 is LGHDT and CDR2 YNNKEL (reference sequence). Trimming cost V 0 bases and J 3 bases, with 11 bases left between them. The CDR3 loop is CASSQEGLPHTEAFF. Written as DNA, the CDR3 is TGTGCCAGCAGCCAAGAGGGCCTGCCGCACACTGAAGCTTTCTTT.

A word on this clone: This CDR3 is also generated by other DNA sequences in the sample. This chain joins TRBV14 and TRBJ1-1; D call uncertain. The germline V and J ends were trimmed by 3 bases and 0 bases, with 8 bases remaining between them. The CDR3 contains 14 residues. The germline gives CDR1 SGHDN, CDR2 FVKESK. In DNA form, the CDR3 reads TGTGCCAGCAGCCATCCGGGGATGAACACTGAAGCTTTCTTT. Translated, it gives CASSHPGMNTEAFF.

V usage is TRBV12-3 or TRBV12-4 and J usage is TRBJ1-2; a weak D match, TRBD1 (6 bases). This CDR3 spans 13 amino acids. V lost 3 bases and J 3 bases, leaving 8 bases between the germline ends. The CDR3 protein is CASSLDSYYGYTF. The CDR3 DNA reads as TGTGCCAGCAGTTTGGACAGCTACTATGGCTACACCTTC.

As for this clone: This sample includes further DNA sequences coding for the same CDR3. The chain couples TRBV7-2 to TRBJ2-7; unclear D gene. Germline-derived CDR1 and CDR2 are SGHTA and FQGNSA. V shed 1 base and J shed 0 bases, with 7 bases lying between them. The CDR3 is made up of 14 amino acids. Here the CDR3 reads CASSLGHSSYEQYF. CDR3 sequence (DNA): TGTGCCAGCAGCTTAGGTCACAGCTCCTACGAGCAGTACTTC.

This chain joins TRBV2 and TRBJ2-7; TRBD2 matches 14 bases. The V and J ends lost 8 bases and 2 bases, in that order; junction bases with no gene match: 8. Germline V gene sequence: CDR1 SNHLY, CDR2 FYNNEI. The CDR3 length is 16 residues. The CDR3 DNA is TGTGCCAGCCAGGGACTAGCGGGAGTTTTGCCCTACGAGCAGTACTTC. Protein product: CASQGLAGVLPYEQYF.

The chain is built from TRBV28 and TRBJ1-1, with 11 bases fitting TRBD1. Germline V gene data show CDR1 as MDHEN and CDR2 as SYDVKM. The CDR3 has 14 amino acids. The trim removed 7 bases at V and 6 bases at J, leaving 7 bases unmatched. CDR3 nucleotide sequence: TGTGCCAGCACCACCCAGGACAGGGGGCCTGAAGCTTTCTTT. Residues: CASTTQDRGPEAFF.

V usage is TRBV6-5 and J usage is TRBJ1-4; D might be TRBD1 (6 bases). The CDR3 runs 15 residues. Trimming cost V 6 bases and J 0 bases, with 11 bases left between them. CDR1 is MNHEY and CDR2 is SVGAGI in the germline V gene. In DNA form, the CDR3 reads TGTGCCAGCAGGGCCGCAGGGGCAACTAATGAAAAACTGTTTTTT. Protein product: CASRAAGATNEKLFF.

In DNA, the CDR3 is TGCGCCAGCAGCTCTGGACAGGGAATCTATGGCTACACCTTC. Amino acids: CASSSGQGIYGYTF. This chain joins TRBV5-1 and TRBJ1-2; 8 bases align to TRBD1. After removal of 3 bases from V and 4 bases from J, the junction contained 5 bases not matched to a gene. Germline CDR1 SGHRS, CDR2 YFSETQ. The CDR3 sequence is 14 residues long.

The chain uses TRBV29-1 and TRBJ2-3, with TRBD2 matching over 10 bases. With V trimmed by 4 bases and J by 1 base, 8 bases remained unmatched. CDR3 length: 16 amino acids. Germline V gene sequence: CDR1 SQVTM, CDR2 ANQGSEA. CDR3 DNA: TGCAGCGTTGTAGGGACTAGCGTTGGAGGCACAGATACGCAGTATTTT. Translated, it gives CSVVGTSVGGTDTQYF.

The chain has TRBV6-2 or TRBV6-3 and TRBJ1-3, with a tentative D call TRBD1 (6 bases). With 4 bases removed from V and 3 bases from J, the gap between germline ends came to 10 bases. The V gene's germline CDR1 is MNHEY and CDR2 SVGEGT. The CDR3 is 14 residues long. CDR3: CASSSGTLGNTIYF. In DNA, the CDR3 is TGTGCCAGCAGTTCCGGGACACTTGGAAACACCATATATTTT.

The gene calls are TRBV3-1 (or the pseudogene TRBV3-2) and TRBJ1-2; 9 nucleotides align to TRBD1. The V gene end was trimmed by 4 bases and the J gene end by 8 bases; junction bases not matched to a gene: 11. From germline, CDR1 is LGHDT and CDR2 YNNKEL (reference sequence). CDR3 length: 15 amino acids. This CDR3 is CASSLRTGAGRGYTF. The DNA for the CDR3 is TGTGCCAGCAGCCTGCGGACAGGGGCCGGTAGGGGCTACACCTTC.

V and J are TRBV19 and TRBJ1-2; the D is unclear. The CDR3 sequence is 14 residues long. CDR1 is LNHDA, CDR2 SQIVND, per germline (reference sequence). Trimming pared 10 bases from V and 2 bases from J, leaving 17 bases between. CDR3 in amino acids: CATTKEGSNYGYTF. Here the CDR3 DNA reads TGTGCCACCACGAAAGAGGGCTCCAACTATGGCTACACCTTC.

In this sample, this clone turned up once. This chain joins TRBV6-4 and TRBJ1-6, with a tentative D call TRBD1 (6 bases). The CDR3 covers 14 residues. The V end lost 6 bases, the J end lost 3 bases, and 9 bases lay between the germline ends. Germline V gene data show CDR1 as MRHNA and CDR2 as SNTAGT. CDR3 sequence (DNA): TGTGCCAGCAGCGTCAGGGGCTATAATTCACCCCTCCACTTT. This translates into CASSVRGYNSPLHF.

The V and J genes are TRBV4-2 and TRBJ2-1; TRBD2 matches 12 bases. Trimming cost V 0 bases and J 7 bases; bases outside gene matches: 7. Germline CDR1 is LGHNA and CDR2 is YNFKEQ. This CDR3 has 17 residues. The CDR3 spells CASSQDVLAGGPNEQFF. In DNA form, the CDR3 reads TGTGCCAGCAGCCAAGATGTACTAGCGGGGGGCCCAAATGAGCAGTTCTTC.

The chain uses TRBV10-3 and TRBJ2-2; D possibly corresponds to TRBD2 (6 bases). V dropped 7 bases and J dropped 0 bases, with 9 bases sitting between them. The germline V gene has CDR1 ENHRY and CDR2 SYGVKD. This CDR3 has 14 amino acids. DNA for the CDR3: TGTGCCATCAAGGGAGGCTCGAACACCGGGGAGCTGTTTTTT. It codes for CAIKGGSNTGELFF.

The rearrangement joins TRBV18 to TRBJ1-2; no clear D. The CDR3 loop spans 13 amino acids. CDR1 is KGHSH, CDR2 LQKENI, per germline. Trimming cost V 3 bases and J 3 bases, with 8 bases left between them. The CDR3 reads CASSPVRDYGYTF. CDR3 coding DNA: TGTGCCAGCTCACCGGTCCGCGACTATGGCTACACCTTC.

The CDR3 bases are TGTGCCAGCAGCTTGCGAAGGAGGGCCGCTGGGGCCAACGTCCTGACTTTC. Amino acids: CASSLRRRAAGANVLTF. The chain carries TRBV3-1 (or the pseudogene TRBV3-2) and TRBJ2-6, with D maybe TRBD2 (6 bases). Trimming removed 5 bases at V and 2 bases at J, with 16 bases between. Germline V gives CDR1 LGHDT, CDR2 YNNKEL (reference sequence). The CDR3 is 17 residues long.